This T cell receptor beta chain was documented in a study of shared clonotypes between healthy human individuals (dated by TCRdb to the early 2020s). Background on the whole study: A couple of women and a few men aged 18 to 49 years were included in the cohort. For each donor, CD4 naive and CD4 memory were each given three plates, CD8 naive was given two plates, and CD8 memory was given one plate. Blood TCR repertoires of roughly five healthy adults were deeply sequenced to estimate repertoire size and the extent of clonotype sharing between individuals. To increase sequencing depth and limit assay-specific biases, different laboratories used diverse techniques to prepare libraries and sequence TCR repertoires. Between about 0.85 and 8.9 billion PBMCs per donor were obtained by leukapheresis.

General conclusions and limits of the study: Sampling was restricted to blood, and TCR repertoires in tissues likely differ from the TCR repertoires found in blood. Pairwise subsampling led to the expectation that sequencing depth would affect the degree of clonotype sharing among donors. Naive subsets generally had larger estimated clonotype richness than memory subsets. Because the study included a small number of donors, the genetic and exposure-history diversity represented was limited. Rarefaction of sorted-subset datasets indicated incomplete sequencing despite the large sequencing depth. Higher generation probabilities were observed for clonotypes shared by all four sorted-subset donors than for non-shared clonotypes. When several donors were compared, the shared fraction of clonotypes was 5% to 6.5% for naive CD4, roughly 3.3% for naive CD8, roughly 2.5% for memory CD4, and under 0.5% for memory CD8.

Using the deep immunoSEQ assay, TCR CDR3 regions were amplified from genomic DNA by multiplex PCR. Extracted genomic DNA from each cell subset was spread evenly across all wells of several immunoSEQ 96-well plates, with each plate serving as a replicate. For sorted subsets, around 200 ng genomic DNA, equal to 30,000 to 35,000 T cell genomes, was loaded into each replicate PCR. Purified libraries were quantified with a Qubit 3.0 fluorometer, sized on a Bioanalyzer 2100, and re-quantified with the KAPA Library Quantification kit. A separate single-read 150-cycle Illumina NextSeq 550 flow cell was used to sequence each immunoSEQ 96-well plate. As for how the authors treated the data: The immunoSEQ output contained only junctional sequences without quality scores, so filtering could not match that applied to full-length reads. To assign V/J genes and CDR3, sequences were annotated using PyIR, a Python wrapper for IgBLAST v1.9, with IMGT germline references. Reads were removed for weak V/J assignments (E-value above 1e-6), missing CDR3, stop codons, out-of-frame junctions, or ambiguous translated residues. V3J clonotypes were defined by identical inferred V gene, J gene, and CDR3 amino acid sequence. Percentage overlap between repertoires was calculated by dividing the number of shared unique clonotypes by the size of the smaller repertoire. Repertoire richness was assessed with RTK rarefaction, the Chao1 estimator, and Recon v2.1 estimates of unobserved clonotypes. Generation probabilities for all TCRbeta clonotypes obtained by the gDNA method from a few donors were computed using OLGA. Sourced from immuneACCESS, this table was stored by TCRdb with only in-frame sequences that have V and J called. A share of the clones is absent; for the studies checked, an unresolved V gene accounts for under half, and the remainder has no known explanation. D and trimming come from the DNA, and the V and J calls and clone size come from that table. This sample is represented by 760,000 or so clones; 90% to 97% of them were singletons. Of the sample, around 0.21% is held by the ten largest clones.

Details on this clone: Its antigen has not been determined. It has no much larger one-base neighbor in the sample; base qualities were not kept.

Including the terminal cysteine and phenylalanine, the CDR3 comprises 14 residues. Only CDR3 DNA is held: 42 bases, read in frame from base 1. The germline V gene encodes CDR1 PRHDT and CDR2 FYEKMQ (reference sequence). Trimming at the junction amounts to 2 bases on V and 4 bases on J, and the germline ends lie 10 bases apart. CD8 naive samples were CD45RO-negative cells positively selected for CCR7, giving a CD45RA+CCR7+ population that excluded TemRA cells. Donors were healthy HIV-negative adults with no recently reported acute infections or vaccinations. Every donor was a Caucasian adult living in Nashville, Tennessee, USA. Blood was obtained by leukapheresis, after which PBMCs were separated by Ficoll-Histopaque density gradient centrifugation and cryopreserved in liquid nitrogen vapor phase. Analytical flow cytometry was used to check the purity and quantity of each magnetically sorted T cell population. Each sorted fraction had its genomic DNA isolated and then quantified by UV absorbance on a Nanodrop 2000c.

The specimen was naive CD8+ T cells sorted from blood. The meaning of the sample's cell subset or site label: CD45RA+CCR7+. The sequence is built from TRBV13 and TRBJ2-3, with a tentative D gene TRBD1 over 6 matching bases. The sequence was collected from a man aged 25 to 40 in good health. Here the CDR3 is given as CASSLHSGADTQYF. The sequenced DNA: TGTGCCAGCAGCTTACATTCAGGGGCAGATACGCAGTATTTT.